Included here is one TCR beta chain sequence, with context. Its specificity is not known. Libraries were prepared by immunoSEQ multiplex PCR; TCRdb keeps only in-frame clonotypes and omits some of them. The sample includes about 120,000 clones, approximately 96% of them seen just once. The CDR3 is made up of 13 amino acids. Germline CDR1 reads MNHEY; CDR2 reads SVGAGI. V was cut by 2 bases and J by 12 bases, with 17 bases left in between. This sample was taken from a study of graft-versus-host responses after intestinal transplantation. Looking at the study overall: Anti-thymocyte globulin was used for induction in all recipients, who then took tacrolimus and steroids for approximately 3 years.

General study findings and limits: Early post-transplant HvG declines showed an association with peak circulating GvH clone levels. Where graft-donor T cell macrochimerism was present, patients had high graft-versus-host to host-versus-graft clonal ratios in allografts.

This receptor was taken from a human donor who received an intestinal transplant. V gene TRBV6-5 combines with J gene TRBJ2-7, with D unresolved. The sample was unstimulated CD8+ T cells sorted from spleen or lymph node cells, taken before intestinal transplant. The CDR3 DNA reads TGTGCCAGCAGTTACCCCCCCCAAGTTGTTCTGTACTTC. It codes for CASSYPPQVVLYF.